This T cell receptor (beta chain) was sequenced in a study of CXCR3-negative and CXCR3-positive naive CD8 T cells. Study in general: Approximately 140 million TRB reads were obtained in total, which works out to about 1.5 +/- 0.3 million per library. General study findings and limits: The TRB CDR3s that CXCR3-positive naive cells carried were more hydrophobic than those of CXCR3-negative naive cells. Naive cells that were CXCR3-negative or CXCR3-positive used TRBV-TRBJ genes alike, while memory cells diverged. For memory CD8+ cells diversity was much lower, but both naive subsets had comparably high diversity.

This CDR3 spans 13 amino acids. Per the germline V gene, CDR1 is SGHTA and CDR2 is FQGTGA. Those CD8+ T cells considered naive were CD45RO-CCR7+CD27+CD95-. Libraries of TRB cDNA were made by 5' RACE and carried UMIs. TCRdb derives one entry per CDR3 protein from the 5' RACE reads, leaving out DNA. The repertoire shows about 89,000 distinct CDR3 sequences; the top ten hold 0.5% to 0.55%. As for this clonotype: Its cognate antigen is unknown.

This receptor was obtained from a human donor in good health. Some clones in this sample may be carry-over from other donors' samples. What was sequenced was naive CXCR3+ CD8+ T cells from blood. Subset reported: CD45RO-CCR7+CD27+CD95- naive CD8+ T cells expressing CXCR3 (TNR3+). The V and J genes are TRBV7-3 and TRBJ2-7; no DNA is available, so the TRBD1 call from TCRdb remains unchecked. This CDR3 is CASSLWPGREQYF.